Listed below are T cell receptor beta chains from one sample, sequenced in a study of blood T cells in healthy people across ages. TCRdb processed the 5' RACE reads anew with MiXCR; each CDR3 protein has one entry. The table records around 1,900,000 distinct CDR3 sequences, 35% to 50% of them present only once. The specimen sequenced was blood. The receptors derive from a human donor in good health. Both conserved end residues are part of each CDR3. A D gene is named only where the DNA matches it firmly.

D gene: -; V gene: TRBV20-1; CDR3 protein: CSARDRGKETQYF
D gene: -; V gene: TRBV20-1; CDR3 protein: CSAKSASGGLLGYTF
D gene: -; V gene: TRBV2; CDR3 protein: CASSAVLRMATNEKRFF
D gene: -; V gene: TRBV4-3; CDR3 protein: CASSQGQSWNSPLHF
D gene: -; V gene: TRBV13; CDR3 protein: CASSSPHGGSYEQYF
D gene: TRBD1; V gene: TRBV5-6; CDR3 protein: CASSLRSGTGSYNEQFF
D gene: TRBD1; V gene: TRBV20-1; CDR3 protein: CSALGTVGTDTQYF
D gene: -; V gene: TRBV10-3; CDR3 protein: CAIGQKYEQYF
D gene: -; V gene: TRBV20-1; CDR3 protein: CSVAQVANEKLFF
D gene: -; V gene: TRBV7-2; CDR3 protein: CASSLMGGQEAQYF
D gene: -; V gene: TRBV12-3/TRBV12-4; CDR3 protein: CASSLRAAYTF
D gene: TRBD1; V gene: TRBV20-1; CDR3 protein: CSARLGQGDEKLFF
D gene: TRBD1; V gene: TRBV9; CDR3 protein: CASSVGQGALAGELFF
D gene: -; V gene: TRBV4-3; CDR3 protein: CASSPSSGRNTEAFF
D gene: -; V gene: TRBV7-2; CDR3 protein: CASSLARGLAYEQYF
D gene: TRBD2; V gene: TRBV5-5; CDR3 protein: CASRPLADTQETQYF
D gene: -; V gene: TRBV10-3; CDR3 protein: CAISRLPLHF
D gene: -; V gene: TRBV5-1; CDR3 protein: CASSLDYRAGANVLTF
D gene: -; V gene: TRBV4-1; CDR3 protein: CASSSRQRVNTEAFF
D gene: -; V gene: TRBV5-1; CDR3 protein: CASSLRFNGYTF
D gene: -; V gene: TRBV2; CDR3 protein: CASSGNRFHTQYF
D gene: TRBD1; V gene: TRBV24-1; CDR3 protein: CATSDPQDRGYGYTF
D gene: TRBD2; V gene: TRBV20-1; CDR3 protein: CSARGELAGGEQYF
D gene: -; V gene: TRBV12-3/TRBV12-4; CDR3 protein: CASSLYQDEQYF
D gene: -; V gene: TRBV5-6; CDR3 protein: CASSPNSNMDTQYF
D gene: -; V gene: TRBV6-5; CDR3 protein: CASRTRDDSPLHF
D gene: -; V gene: TRBV5-6; CDR3 protein: CASSLAEGLGYTF
D gene: TRBD1; V gene: TRBV13; CDR3 protein: CASSYGTGAREQYF
D gene: TRBD2; V gene: TRBV28; CDR3 protein: CASSSIRGGLGSGANVLTF
D gene: TRBD2; V gene: TRBV20-1; CDR3 protein: CSKRGNQETQYF
D gene: TRBD2; V gene: TRBV6-2/TRBV6-3; CDR3 protein: CASSSIAGRLIDEQFF
D gene: TRBD2; V gene: TRBV13; CDR3 protein: CASSPFGERGTQETQYF
D gene: TRBD1; V gene: TRBV7-2; CDR3 protein: CASSFRGSSTDTQYF
D gene: -; V gene: TRBV7-2; CDR3 protein: CASSPPGPNFEQFF
D gene: TRBD1; V gene: TRBV30; CDR3 protein: CAWKRQGARSPLHF
D gene: TRBD1; V gene: TRBV4-1; CDR3 protein: CASSQEGTGSNYGYTF
D gene: TRBD2; V gene: TRBV12-3/TRBV12-4; CDR3 protein: CASSGLDPSRTDTQYF
D gene: TRBD2; V gene: TRBV6-2/TRBV6-3; CDR3 protein: CASEDRSTSGRYVQYF
D gene: -; V gene: TRBV24-1; CDR3 protein: CATSDPSNTDTQYF
D gene: -; V gene: TRBV12-3/TRBV12-4; CDR3 protein: CASRLTEFEAFF
D gene: -; V gene: TRBV5-1; CDR3 protein: CASSSVTEGTEAFF
D gene: -; V gene: TRBV7-9; CDR3 protein: CASSLFGKYGYTF
D gene: -; V gene: TRBV20-1; CDR3 protein: CSATGGVESPLHF
D gene: -; V gene: TRBV29-1; CDR3 protein: CSVQGARGTEAFF